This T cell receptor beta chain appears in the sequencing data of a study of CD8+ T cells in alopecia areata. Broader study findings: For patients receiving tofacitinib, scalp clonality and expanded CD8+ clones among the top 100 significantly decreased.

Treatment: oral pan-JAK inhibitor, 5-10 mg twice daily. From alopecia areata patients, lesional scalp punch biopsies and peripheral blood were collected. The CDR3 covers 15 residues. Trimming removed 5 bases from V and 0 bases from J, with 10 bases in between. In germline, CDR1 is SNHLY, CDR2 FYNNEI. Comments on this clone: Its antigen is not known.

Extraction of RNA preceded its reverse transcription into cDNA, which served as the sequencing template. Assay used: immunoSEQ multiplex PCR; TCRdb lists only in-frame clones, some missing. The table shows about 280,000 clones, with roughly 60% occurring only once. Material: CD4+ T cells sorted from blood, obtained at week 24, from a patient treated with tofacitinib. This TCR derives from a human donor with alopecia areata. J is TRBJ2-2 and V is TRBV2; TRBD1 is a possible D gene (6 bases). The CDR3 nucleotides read TGTGCCAGCAGTCCTGACAGGTCGAACACCGGGGAGCTGTTTTTT. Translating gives CASSPDRSNTGELFF.